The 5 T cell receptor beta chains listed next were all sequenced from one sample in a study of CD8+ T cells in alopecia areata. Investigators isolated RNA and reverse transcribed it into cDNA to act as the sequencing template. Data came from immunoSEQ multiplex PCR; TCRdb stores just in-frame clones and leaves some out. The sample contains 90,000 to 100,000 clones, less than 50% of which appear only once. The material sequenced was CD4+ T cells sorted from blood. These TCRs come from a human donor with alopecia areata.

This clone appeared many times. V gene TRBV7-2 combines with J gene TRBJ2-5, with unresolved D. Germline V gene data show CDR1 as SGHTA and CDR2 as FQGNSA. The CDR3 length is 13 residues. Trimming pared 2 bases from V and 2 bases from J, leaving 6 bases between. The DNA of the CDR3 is TGTGCCAGCAGCTTATACCGTCAAGAGACCCAGTACTTC. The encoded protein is CASSLYRQETQYF.

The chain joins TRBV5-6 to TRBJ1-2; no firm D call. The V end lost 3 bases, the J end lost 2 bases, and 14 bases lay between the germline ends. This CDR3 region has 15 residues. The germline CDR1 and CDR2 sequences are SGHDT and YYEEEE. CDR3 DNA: TGTGCCAGCAGCTACGGCCCCGAGGGAAACTATGGCTACACCTTC. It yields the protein CASSYGPEGNYGYTF.

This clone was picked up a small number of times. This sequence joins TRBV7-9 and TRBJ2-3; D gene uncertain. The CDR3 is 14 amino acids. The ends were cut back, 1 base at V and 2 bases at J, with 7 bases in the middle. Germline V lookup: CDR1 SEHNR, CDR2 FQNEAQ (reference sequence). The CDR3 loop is CASSLDRVTDTQYF. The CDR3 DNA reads TGTGCCAGCAGCTTAGATAGAGTCACAGATACGCAGTATTTT.

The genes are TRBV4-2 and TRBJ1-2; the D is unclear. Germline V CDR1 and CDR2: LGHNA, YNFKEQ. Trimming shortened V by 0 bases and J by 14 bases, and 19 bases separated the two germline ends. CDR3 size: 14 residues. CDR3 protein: CASSQESGLPYETF. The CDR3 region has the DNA TGTGCCAGCAGCCAAGAGTCGGGCCTACCCTACGAAACCTTC.

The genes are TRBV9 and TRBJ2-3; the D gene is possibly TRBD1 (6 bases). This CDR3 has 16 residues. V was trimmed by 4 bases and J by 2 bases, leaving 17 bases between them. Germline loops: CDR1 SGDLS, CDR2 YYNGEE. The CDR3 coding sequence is TGTGCCAGCAGCCCAGCCACAGGGCTAAACACAGATACGCAGTATTTT. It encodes CASSPATGLNTDTQYF. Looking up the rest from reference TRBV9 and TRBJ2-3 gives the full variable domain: DSGVTQTPKHLITATGQRVTLRCSPRSGDLSVYWYQQSLDQGLQFLIQYYNGEERAKGNILERFSAQQFPDLHSELNLSSLELGDSALYFCASSPATGLNTDTQYFGPGTRLTVL.